This entry concerns a single T cell receptor (beta chain). The target antigen is unknown. This record belongs to a study of T cells in Graves' hyperthyroidism and ophthalmopathy. Whole-study context: Initial diagnosis, before any treatment, was when peripheral blood was collected. The study's findings and limits: The majority of expanded thyroid clonotypes above 0.001 also appeared in blood.

TCR beta CDR3 region amplification was performed from RNA transcripts. Using the HTBI primer set, a first-round RT-PCR was run on the TCR CDR3. TCRdb redid the calling of the multiplex PCR reads with MiXCR, one entry per CDR3 protein. The sample lists under 300,000 distinct CDR3 sequences, approximately 26% occurring once. Diagnoses used clinical symptoms, serum thyroxine and TRAb, thyroid ultrasound and orbital computed tomography. Extraction of PBMCs used about 9.2 ml of fresh peripheral blood. The J segment lost 3 bases and the V segment lost 3 bases, leaving 4 bases of the junction unmatched. This CDR3 is built from 14 residues. Germline V CDR1 and CDR2: DFQATT, SNEGSKA (reference sequence).

This receptor was obtained from a man in his forties or fifties with Graves' hyperthyroidism that later progressed to Graves' ophthalmopathy. The sequencing input was blood. V and J are TRBV20-1 and TRBJ2-5; 10 nucleotides line up with TRBD2. The CDR3 loop is CSASILAGEETQYF. The CDR3 bases are TGCAGTGCTAGTATCCTAGCGGGAGAAGAGACCCAGTACTTC.